This section outlines one T cell receptor beta chain sequence together with its context. As yet, its antigen is unknown. In TCRdb, the reads were re-called with MiXCR into one record per CDR3 protein. The repertoire holds approximately 770,000 distinct CDR3 sequences, with almost 30% as singletons. The entry originates in a study of T cell repertoires in cytomegalovirus infection. Per germline, CDR1 MNHNY and CDR2 SVGAGI (reference sequence). The CDR3 runs 14 residues. Between the trimmed V and J ends, which lost 0 bases and 4 bases, there was a span of 9 bases. The starting material was cultured CD8+ T cells from PBMCs, obtained from culture after CMV antigen stimulation. V gene TRBV6-6 combines with J gene TRBJ1-1; D remains ambiguous. This receptor was taken from a human donor in good health (CMV status not recorded). Some clones in this sample may be carry-over from other donors' samples. CDR3 sequence (DNA): TGTGCCAGCAGTTACTCGATCAAGGGCACTGAAGCTTTCTTT. Translation gives CASSYSIKGTEAFF.